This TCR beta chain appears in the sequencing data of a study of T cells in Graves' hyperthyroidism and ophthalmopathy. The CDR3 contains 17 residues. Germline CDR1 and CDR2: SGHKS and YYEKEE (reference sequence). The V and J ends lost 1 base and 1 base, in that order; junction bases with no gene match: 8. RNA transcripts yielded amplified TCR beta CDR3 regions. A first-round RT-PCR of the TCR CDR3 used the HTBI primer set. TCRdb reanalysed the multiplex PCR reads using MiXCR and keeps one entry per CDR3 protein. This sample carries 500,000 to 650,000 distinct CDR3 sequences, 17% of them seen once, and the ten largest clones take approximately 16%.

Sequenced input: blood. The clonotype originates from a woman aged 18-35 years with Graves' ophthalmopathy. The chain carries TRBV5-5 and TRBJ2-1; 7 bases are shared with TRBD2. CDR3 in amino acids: CASSLSTGGPSYNEQFF. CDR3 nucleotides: TGTGCCAGCAGCTTGTCTACGGGGGGACCATCCTACAATGAGCAGTTCTTC.